This is a list of T cell receptor beta chains from one sample in a study of blood T cell repertoires in COVID-19. Clones were read by immunoSEQ multiplex PCR, and TCRdb kept only the in-frame ones, dropping some. The sample consists of roughly 150,000 clones, more than 85% of them appearing once. Sequencing was done on a sample of peripheral blood. These TCRs come from a woman in her 70s with acute or convalescent COVID-19. CDR3s include the opening cysteine and the closing phenylalanine or tryptophan. Fields, in order: CDR3 protein, CDR3 DNA, clone size, V gene, D gene, J gene. A D gene is named only where the DNA matches it firmly. Clone size is stated in some rows and not others, as once, few, many or a class when expanded.

cdr3_aa: CASSKSRENTEAFF; cdr3_nt: TGTGCCAGCAGCAAATCCCGGGAGAACACTGAAGCTTTCTTT; clone_size: once; v_call: TRBV21-1; d_call: NA; j_call: TRBJ1-1
cdr3_aa: CASSLYSGTRPGNTIYF; cdr3_nt: TGTGCCAGCAGTTTATATAGCGGGACCCGGCCTGGAAACACCATATATTTT; clone_size: NA; v_call: TRBV27; d_call: NA; j_call: TRBJ1-3
cdr3_aa: CASRTKGTGELFF; cdr3_nt: TGTGCCAGCAGGACGAAGGGGACCGGGGAGCTGTTTTTT; clone_size: once; v_call: TRBV6-5; d_call: NA; j_call: TRBJ2-2
cdr3_aa: CASSVIQNTEAFF; cdr3_nt: TGTGCCAGCAGCGTAATCCAGAACACTGAAGCTTTCTTT; clone_size: once; v_call: TRBV9; d_call: NA; j_call: TRBJ1-1
cdr3_aa: CASSFSDRNYGYTF; cdr3_nt: TGTGCCAGCAGCTTTTCCGACAGGAACTATGGCTACACCTTC; clone_size: few; v_call: TRBV7-2; d_call: NA; j_call: TRBJ1-2
cdr3_aa: CASSDQTGYQPQHF; cdr3_nt: TGTGCCAGCAGTGACCAGACAGGGTACCAGCCCCAGCATTTT; clone_size: NA; v_call: TRBV6-1; d_call: TRBD1; j_call: TRBJ1-5
cdr3_aa: CASSQGGSGGARDTQYF; cdr3_nt: TGTGCCAGCAGCCAAGGAGGTAGCGGGGGGGCCAGAGATACGCAGTATTTT; clone_size: NA; v_call: TRBV4-2; d_call: TRBD2; j_call: TRBJ2-3
cdr3_aa: CASRRGTEAFF; cdr3_nt: TGTGCCAGCAGGCGGGGGACTGAAGCTTTCTTT; clone_size: NA; v_call: TRBV3-1/TRBV3-2; d_call: NA; j_call: TRBJ1-1
cdr3_aa: CASSLEPGLHGETQYF; cdr3_nt: TGTGCCAGCAGCTTAGAACCGGGTCTCCACGGGGAGACCCAGTACTTC; clone_size: NA; v_call: TRBV7-9; d_call: NA; j_call: TRBJ2-5
cdr3_aa: CASSTGQNNQPQHF; cdr3_nt: TGCGCCAGCAGTACGGGACAAAACAATCAGCCCCAGCATTTT; clone_size: NA; v_call: TRBV5-1; d_call: NA; j_call: TRBJ1-5
cdr3_aa: CAISDLNTGELFF; cdr3_nt: TGTGCCATCAGTGACCTCAACACCGGGGAGCTGTTTTTT; clone_size: NA; v_call: TRBV10-3; d_call: NA; j_call: TRBJ2-2
cdr3_aa: CASSQDRGRGPDTQYF; cdr3_nt: TGCGCCAGCAGCCAAGACCGTGGCAGGGGACCCGATACGCAGTATTTT; clone_size: once; v_call: TRBV4-3; d_call: NA; j_call: TRBJ2-3
cdr3_aa: CASSQYRGLDEKLFF; cdr3_nt: TGTGCCAGCAGCCAATACAGGGGGCTTGATGAAAAACTGTTTTTT; clone_size: once; v_call: TRBV7-9; d_call: TRBD1; j_call: TRBJ1-4
cdr3_aa: CASTMTGSRNTEAFF; cdr3_nt: TGTGCCAGTACGATGACAGGGTCTCGAAACACTGAAGCTTTCTTT; clone_size: NA; v_call: TRBV2; d_call: TRBD1; j_call: TRBJ1-1
cdr3_aa: CASSLDTSSGNTIYF; cdr3_nt: TGTGCCAGCAGCTTGGACACCAGCTCTGGAAACACCATATATTTT; clone_size: once; v_call: TRBV7-2; d_call: NA; j_call: TRBJ1-3
cdr3_aa: CSTAFPGDQETQYF; cdr3_nt: TGCAGCACGGCGTTTCCGGGGGACCAAGAGACCCAGTACTTC; clone_size: NA; v_call: TRBV29-1; d_call: NA; j_call: TRBJ2-5
cdr3_aa: CASSRGGYSTDTQYF; cdr3_nt: TGCGCCAGCAGTCGCGGGGGATATAGCACAGATACGCAGTATTTT; clone_size: NA; v_call: TRBV10-1; d_call: TRBD2; j_call: TRBJ2-3
cdr3_aa: CASREAGTGGYEQYF; cdr3_nt: TGTGCCAGCCGCGAAGCCGGGACAGGGGGCTACGAGCAGTACTTC; clone_size: NA; v_call: TRBV2; d_call: TRBD1; j_call: TRBJ2-7
cdr3_aa: CASSSDSSYNSPLHF; cdr3_nt: TGTGCCAGCAGCTCCGACAGCTCCTATAATTCACCCCTCCACTTT; clone_size: NA; v_call: TRBV7-9; d_call: NA; j_call: TRBJ1-6
cdr3_aa: CASSPDPTKGSYGYTF; cdr3_nt: TGTGCCAGCAGTCCGGACCCAACAAAGGGGTCCTATGGCTACACCTTC; clone_size: NA; v_call: TRBV6-2/TRBV6-3; d_call: NA; j_call: TRBJ1-2
cdr3_aa: CASSPSRTRHKTGIYGYTF; cdr3_nt: TGTGCCAGCTCACCATCGCGAACAAGACATAAAACAGGAATCTATGGCTACACCTTC; clone_size: NA; v_call: TRBV18; d_call: NA; j_call: TRBJ1-2
cdr3_aa: CASSLAEAGGGPYGYTF; cdr3_nt: TGTGCCAGCAGCTTAGCGGAGGCAGGGGGAGGCCCCTATGGCTACACCTTC; clone_size: NA; v_call: TRBV7-2; d_call: TRBD1; j_call: TRBJ1-2
cdr3_aa: CASGTRQLSWYGYTF; cdr3_nt: TGTGCCAGCGGAACTCGACAGTTATCTTGGTATGGCTACACCTTC; clone_size: NA; v_call: TRBV27; d_call: NA; j_call: TRBJ1-2
cdr3_aa: CASSPQGGLTEAFF; cdr3_nt: TGTGCCAGCAGCCCACAAGGGGGCCTCACTGAAGCTTTCTTT; clone_size: NA; v_call: TRBV11-2; d_call: TRBD1; j_call: TRBJ1-1
cdr3_aa: CASSQQGLYYGYTF; cdr3_nt: TGTGCCAGCAGCCAACAGGGTCTCTACTATGGCTACACCTTC; clone_size: NA; v_call: TRBV7-2; d_call: NA; j_call: TRBJ1-2
cdr3_aa: CASSPGTGDYQPQHF; cdr3_nt: TGTGCCAGCAGTCCCGGGACAGGGGATTATCAGCCCCAGCATTTT; clone_size: NA; v_call: TRBV3-1/TRBV3-2; d_call: TRBD1; j_call: TRBJ1-5
cdr3_aa: CASSHWRGFGNTIYF; cdr3_nt: TGTGCCAGCAGCCACTGGCGGGGCTTCGGAAACACCATATATTTT; clone_size: NA; v_call: TRBV14; d_call: NA; j_call: TRBJ1-3
cdr3_aa: CASSQGRYVAGASVSDTQYF; cdr3_nt: TGTGCCAGCAGCCAAGGCCGATACGTAGCGGGCGCCTCCGTATCAGATACGCAGTATTTT; clone_size: NA; v_call: TRBV4-2; d_call: TRBD2; j_call: TRBJ2-3
cdr3_aa: CASSQVGDRAGVYGYTF; cdr3_nt: TGTGCCAGCAGCCAAGTGGGGGACAGGGCGGGCGTCTATGGCTACACCTTC; clone_size: NA; v_call: TRBV3-1/TRBV3-2; d_call: TRBD1; j_call: TRBJ1-2
cdr3_aa: CASSLMGASGNTIYF; cdr3_nt: TGTGCCAGCAGCCTCATGGGGGCCTCTGGAAACACCATATATTTT; clone_size: NA; v_call: TRBV6-5; d_call: NA; j_call: TRBJ1-3
cdr3_aa: CASSLGPRRGGYTF; cdr3_nt: TGTGCCAGCAGCTTAGGCCCAAGGAGAGGTGGCTACACCTTC; clone_size: NA; v_call: TRBV13; d_call: NA; j_call: TRBJ1-2
cdr3_aa: CASSPPGRGQYF; cdr3_nt: TGTGCCAGCAGCCCCCCCGGTCGCGGGCAGTACTTC; clone_size: NA; v_call: TRBV6-5; d_call: NA; j_call: TRBJ2-5
cdr3_aa: CASSLAFAKNIQYF; cdr3_nt: TGTGCCAGCAGTCTCGCGTTTGCCAAAAACATTCAGTACTTC; clone_size: NA; v_call: TRBV6-4; d_call: NA; j_call: TRBJ2-4
cdr3_aa: CASSPRAVSTDTQYF; cdr3_nt: TGTGCCAGCAGCCCCAGGGCGGTTAGCACAGATACGCAGTATTTT; clone_size: NA; v_call: TRBV7-8; d_call: NA; j_call: TRBJ2-3
cdr3_aa: CASSRLMIGASGGGYTF; cdr3_nt: TGTGCCAGCAGCCGTCTGATGATAGGGGCTAGCGGTGGTGGCTACACCTTC; clone_size: NA; v_call: TRBV3-1/TRBV3-2; d_call: NA; j_call: TRBJ1-2
cdr3_aa: CASSPLDRVGYTF; cdr3_nt: TGTGCCAGCTCACCCCTCGACAGGGTTGGCTACACCTTC; clone_size: NA; v_call: TRBV18; d_call: TRBD1; j_call: TRBJ1-2
cdr3_aa: CASSLEEFSNQPQHF; cdr3_nt: TGTGCCAGCAGCTTGGAAGAGTTTAGCAATCAGCCCCAGCATTTT; clone_size: NA; v_call: TRBV5-8; d_call: NA; j_call: TRBJ1-5
cdr3_aa: CAWTPGTSGINEQFF; cdr3_nt: TGTGCCTGGACTCCTGGGACTAGCGGGATAAATGAGCAGTTCTTC; clone_size: few; v_call: TRBV30; d_call: TRBD2; j_call: TRBJ2-1
cdr3_aa: CASSEKGYYGYTF; cdr3_nt: TGTGCCAGCAGTGAAAAGGGGTACTATGGCTACACCTTC; clone_size: NA; v_call: TRBV2; d_call: NA; j_call: TRBJ1-2
cdr3_aa: CASSASRGAQEQPQHF; cdr3_nt: TGTGCCAGCAGTGCTTCTAGGGGCGCCCAAGAACAGCCCCAGCATTTT; clone_size: NA; v_call: TRBV6-1; d_call: NA; j_call: TRBJ1-5
cdr3_aa: CASRDGVAGTGELFF; cdr3_nt: TGCGCCAGCAGAGATGGGGTAGCGGGGACCGGGGAGCTGTTTTTT; clone_size: NA; v_call: TRBV10-2; d_call: TRBD2; j_call: TRBJ2-2
cdr3_aa: CASSFRGVKNIQYF; cdr3_nt: TGTGCCAGCAGTTTCCGGGGGGTCAAAAACATTCAGTACTTC; clone_size: NA; v_call: TRBV27; d_call: TRBD2; j_call: TRBJ2-4
cdr3_aa: CASSYSLGYTF; cdr3_nt: TGTGCCAGCAGTTACAGTCTTGGCTACACCTTC; clone_size: NA; v_call: TRBV28; d_call: NA; j_call: TRBJ1-2
cdr3_aa: CASSQGQAFYGYTF; cdr3_nt: TGTGCCAGCAGCCAGGGACAGGCCTTCTATGGCTACACCTTC; clone_size: NA; v_call: TRBV7-8; d_call: TRBD1; j_call: TRBJ1-2
cdr3_aa: CASSDPVSGANVLTF; cdr3_nt: TGTGCCAGCAGTGATCCGGTCTCTGGGGCCAACGTCCTGACTTTC; clone_size: NA; v_call: TRBV25-1; d_call: NA; j_call: TRBJ2-6
cdr3_aa: CASSQGLAGGRGELFF; cdr3_nt: TGTGCCAGCAGCCAAGGACTAGCGGGGGGGCGAGGGGAGCTGTTTTTT; clone_size: NA; v_call: TRBV3-1/TRBV3-2; d_call: TRBD2; j_call: TRBJ2-2
cdr3_aa: CASKGTEYLYYSPLHF; cdr3_nt: TGTGCCAGTAAGGGGACAGAATACCTCTATTATTCACCCCTCCACTTT; clone_size: NA; v_call: TRBV19; d_call: TRBD1; j_call: TRBJ1-6
cdr3_aa: CSVWPLENTEAFF; cdr3_nt: TGCAGCGTGTGGCCCCTAGAGAACACTGAAGCTTTCTTT; clone_size: NA; v_call: TRBV29-1; d_call: NA; j_call: TRBJ1-1
cdr3_aa: CASSLVQGDYGYTF; cdr3_nt: TGTGCCAGCAGCTTGGTACAGGGAGACTATGGCTACACCTTC; clone_size: NA; v_call: TRBV5-6; d_call: NA; j_call: TRBJ1-2
cdr3_aa: CASSGRQGPVQETQYF; cdr3_nt: TGTGCCAGCAGTGGAAGACAGGGCCCGGTCCAAGAGACCCAGTACTTC; clone_size: NA; v_call: TRBV5-8; d_call: TRBD1; j_call: TRBJ2-5